The rows below give T cell receptor beta chains drawn from one sample of a study of cytomegalovirus exposure and HLA in healthy donors. Libraries were prepared by immunoSEQ multiplex PCR; TCRdb keeps only in-frame clonotypes and omits some of them. This table holds about 170,000 clones, more than 75% found once. The sequencing sample was made of PBMCs. These receptors were taken from a man younger than 45 in good health and CMV-seropositive. Each CDR3 is given with its conserved first and last residue.

cdr3_length | j_call | v_call | cdr3_aa
16 | TRBJ2-5 | TRBV7-2 | CASSLPRTDYQETQYF
15 | TRBJ1-4 | TRBV7-2 | CASSLAAGGREKLFF
15 | TRBJ2-5 | TRBV11-2 | CASSYSRGGAETQYF
16 | TRBJ2-3 | TRBV5-1 | CASSLDLAGSTDTQYF
13 | TRBJ2-2 | TRBV5-4 | CASSSRTAGELFF
13 | TRBJ2-1 | TRBV29-1 | CSVSASGGNEQFF
15 | TRBJ1-1 | TRBV11-2 | CASSSGTVRNTEAFF
13 | TRBJ1-1 | TRBV27 | CASSSVANTEAFF
12 | TRBJ1-4 | TRBV15 | CATSRYDEKLFF
14 | TRBJ2-2 | TRBV7-2 | CASSPHKNTGELFF
15 | TRBJ2-1 | TRBV18 | CASSPATSDYNEQFF
17 | TRBJ2-1 | TRBV30 | CAWSVLLAGGPKNEQFF
14 | TRBJ1-3 | TRBV6-5 | CASRNRGEGNTIYF
13 | TRBJ1-5 | TRBV2 | CASSASPGGLGDF
14 | TRBJ2-7 | TRBV27 | CASSFSTGAYEQYF
15 | TRBJ2-7 | TRBV6-4 | CASSGGGWNSYEQYF
15 | TRBJ2-2 | TRBV7-6 | CASSLDGTSYGELFF
15 | TRBJ2-7 | TRBV9 | CASSSSTSSPGEQYF
14 | TRBJ2-1 | TRBV5-1 | CASSSADSDNEQFF
13 | TRBJ2-2 | TRBV6-4 | CAGTSGDTGELFF
11 | TRBJ1-4 | TRBV6-5 | CASSSNEKLFF
15 | TRBJ2-3 | TRBV29-1 | CSVEGEGGSTDTQYF
16 | TRBJ1-1 | TRBV5-4 | CASSSQDRGRGTEAFF
16 | TRBJ2-1 | TRBV7-3 | CASGPSAGVPYNEQFF
13 | TRBJ1-2 | TRBV5-1 | CASSLPGGGGYTF
18 | TRBJ1-2 | TRBV9 | CASSVTVDLLPGGYGYTF
13 | TRBJ2-7 | TRBV5-4 | CASSLDRSYEQYF
18 | TRBJ2-3 | TRBV7-2 | CASSLGGLAGGLSDTQYF
15 | TRBJ1-1 | TRBV27 | CASNWGRAGGNEAFF
16 | TRBJ2-5 | TRBV7-2 | CASSLYRGRSQETQYF
15 | TRBJ1-6 | TRBV6-5 | CASSYGTVGNSPLHF
13 | TRBJ1-3 | TRBV19 | CASSINSGNTIYF
12 | TRBJ2-2 | TRBV5-1 | CASSFYEGELFF
17 | TRBJ1-2 | TRBV6-1 | CASSAVEGQPISYGYTF
15 | TRBJ1-4 | TRBV13 | CASSPRRRSNEKLFF
17 | TRBJ1-2 | TRBV5-4 | CASSLDPTLDRGLLYTF
15 | TRBJ1-2 | TRBV6-1 | CASRAPGQGAYGYTF
14 | TRBJ2-3 | TRBV4-1 | CASSQETGWDTQYF
16 | TRBJ2-5 | TRBV9 | CASSVEAGEYQETQYF
13 | TRBJ1-2 | TRBV5-1 | CASSLQGNNGYTF
17 | TRBJ2-1 | TRBV18 | CASSPNSLAGEGNEQFF
17 | TRBJ2-1 | TRBV18 | CASSPGTPGSEDNEQFF
14 | TRBJ2-1 | TRBV7-3 | CASSLTPGSGEQFF
14 | TRBJ1-1 | TRBV5-1 | CASSLGLENTEAFF
14 | TRBJ2-7 | TRBV11-2 | CASGRIQGTYEQYF
18 | TRBJ1-4 | TRBV25-1 | CASSEGRFGGATNEKLFF
15 | TRBJ2-1 | TRBV5-1 | CASRRDSSGGNEQFF
15 | TRBJ1-5 | TRBV5-5 | CASRTGTGVGQPQHF
15 | TRBJ2-1 | TRBV7-9 | CASSSGGTGRNEQFF
17 | TRBJ2-3 | TRBV15 | CATSREGRGGFTDTQYF
14 | TRBJ2-5 | TRBV30 | CAWSPGLGEETQYF
13 | TRBJ2-1 | TRBV7-2 | CASSPSRAGEQFF